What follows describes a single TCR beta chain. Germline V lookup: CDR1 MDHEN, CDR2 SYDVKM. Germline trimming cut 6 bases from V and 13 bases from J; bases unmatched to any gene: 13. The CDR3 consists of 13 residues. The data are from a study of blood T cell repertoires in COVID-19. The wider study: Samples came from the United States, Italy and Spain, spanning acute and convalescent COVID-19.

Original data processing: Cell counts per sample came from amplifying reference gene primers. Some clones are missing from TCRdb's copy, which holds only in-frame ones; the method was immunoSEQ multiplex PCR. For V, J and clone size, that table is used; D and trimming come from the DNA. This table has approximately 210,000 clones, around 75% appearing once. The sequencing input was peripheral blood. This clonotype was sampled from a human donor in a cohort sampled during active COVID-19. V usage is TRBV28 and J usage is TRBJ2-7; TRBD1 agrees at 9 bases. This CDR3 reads CASRQARTGAHYF. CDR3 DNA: TGTGCCAGCAGACAGGCCCGGACAGGGGCACACTACTTC.